The 7 T cell receptor beta chains in this list originate from one sample, sequenced in a study of identical twins. A single record per CDR3 protein comes from TCRdb applying MiXCR to the 5' RACE reads. The data contain hundreds of thousands of distinct CDR3 sequences, 8.5% to 9.5% of them singletons. This sample was also put to use in a study of yellow fever vaccine responses in identical twins.

Sequencing used CD8+ T cells sorted from blood. These receptors all stem from a woman between 18 and 29 years old in good health.

This clonotype appeared many times. The chain joins TRBV29-1 to TRBJ2-3, with 10 nucleotides matching TRBD2. CDR3 length: 14 residues. CDR1 SQVTM and CDR2 ANQGSEA come from the germline V gene. V was pared by 6 bases and J by 2 bases, with 5 bases of the junction left unmatched. DNA for the CDR3: TGCAGCGTCGGGACTAGCGAAATCACAGATACGCAGTATTTT. As protein: CSVGTSEITDTQYF.

This clonotype showed up just a few times. This rearrangement joins TRBV6-1 to TRBJ1-2; D is unclear. V lost 6 bases to trimming and J lost 4 bases, with 21 bases between them. Germline V CDR1 and CDR2: MNHNS, SASEGT. The CDR3 consists of 16 residues. The CDR3 DNA reads as TGTGCCAGCAGCCCCGCCCTCGGGGAGGGTATCTATGGCTACACCTTC. Translation: CASSPALGEGIYGYTF.

This clonotype was counted a few times. The chain employs TRBV28 and TRBJ2-5, with D unclear. This CDR3 is built from 15 residues. The germline V gene has CDR1 MDHEN and CDR2 SYDVKM. V was shortened by 1 base and J by 2 bases, with 11 bases between the two germline ends. The CDR3 here is CASSLFPSAQETQYF. The CDR3 DNA reads as TGTGCCAGCAGTTTATTTCCCTCGGCTCAAGAGACCCAGTACTTC.

In its sample, this clonotype was seen a few times. The J gene is TRBJ2-5, the V gene TRBV5-1; TRBD2 matches 16 bases. The ends lost 3 bases at V and 7 bases at J; junction bases unmatched: 15. Germline CDR1 and CDR2: SGHRS and YFSETQ. The CDR3 loop spans 19 amino acids. The CDR3 protein is CASSWSPGTSGGDPRTQYF. The CDR3 DNA is TGCGCCAGCAGCTGGAGTCCCGGGACTAGCGGGGGGGACCCAAGGACCCAGTACTTC.

This clonotype was observed a handful of times. This sequence joins TRBV11-1 and TRBJ1-2, with D unclear. V lost 6 bases to trimming and J lost 4 bases, with 30 bases between them. CDR1 is SGHAT, CDR2 FQDESV, per germline (reference sequence). The CDR3 is 19 residues long. The CDR3 DNA reads as TGTGCCAGCAGAGATCTAACATTCCTACCGGGAGCCCGGATCTATGGCTACACCTTC. Its protein is CASRDLTFLPGARIYGYTF.

Ten or more counts support this clonotype. CDR3 nucleotide sequence: TGTGCCAGCAGCCACGAACGGACTACCACCCGCACAGATACGCAGTATTTT. Its translation: CASSHERTTTRTDTQYF. The V gene is TRBV9, the J gene TRBJ2-3; perhaps TRBD2 as D (6 bases). The CDR3 totals 17 residues. The ends were cut back, 4 bases at V and 1 base at J, with 19 bases in the middle. Germline V gene sequence: CDR1 SGDLS, CDR2 YYNGEE.

The chain employs TRBV28 and TRBJ2-5; D may be TRBD2 (6 bases). The germline V and J ends were trimmed by 1 base and 1 base, with 7 bases remaining between them. The CDR3 length is 14 residues. Germline V gives CDR1 MDHEN, CDR2 SYDVKM. The CDR3 spells CASSLFGGQETQYF. The CDR3 nucleotides are TGTGCCAGCAGTTTATTCGGGGGCCAAGAGACCCAGTACTTC.